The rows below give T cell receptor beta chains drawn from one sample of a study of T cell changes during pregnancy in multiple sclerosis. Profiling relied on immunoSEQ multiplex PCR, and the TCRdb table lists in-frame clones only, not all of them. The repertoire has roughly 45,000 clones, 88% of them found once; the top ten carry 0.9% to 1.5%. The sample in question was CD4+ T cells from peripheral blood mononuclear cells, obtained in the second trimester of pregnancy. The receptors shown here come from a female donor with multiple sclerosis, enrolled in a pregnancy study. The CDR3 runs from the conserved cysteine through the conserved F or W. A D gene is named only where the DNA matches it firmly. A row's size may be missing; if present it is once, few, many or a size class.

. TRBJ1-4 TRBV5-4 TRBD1 TGTGCCAGCAGCTCTGACAGGGGGGCGGCTAATGAAAAACTGTTTTTT CASSSDRGAANEKLFF
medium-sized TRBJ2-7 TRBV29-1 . TGCAGCGTTGGGGCTCCCCCAGTGGATGAGCAGTACTTC CSVGAPPVDEQYF
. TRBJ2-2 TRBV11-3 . TGTGCCAGCAGCTTCCATACGGGATCGGCCACCGGGGAGCTGTTTTTT CASSFHTGSATGELFF
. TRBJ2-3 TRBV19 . TGTGCCAGTAGTCGATTAGAGGAGAGGGATACGCAGTATTTT CASSRLEERDTQYF
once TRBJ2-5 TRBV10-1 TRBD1 TGCGCCACCCGGGACAGGGAGGTGTGGGCCCAGTACTTC CATRDREVWAQYF
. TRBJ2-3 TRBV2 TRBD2 TGTGCCAGCAGTCTACTACCGGGACTAACTTCAGATACGCAGTATTTT CASSLLPGLTSDTQYF
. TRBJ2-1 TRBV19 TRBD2 TGTGCCAGTAGCCACGGGACTAGCGAAGTAAATGAGCAGTTCTTC CASSHGTSEVNEQFF
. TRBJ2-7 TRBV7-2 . TGTGCCAGCAGCTTGGCGAAACAGGGCTACGAGCAGTACTTC CASSLAKQGYEQYF
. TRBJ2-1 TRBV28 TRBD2 TGTGCCAGCAGGCGACTAGCAGGCTACAATGAGCAGTTCTTC CASRRLAGYNEQFF
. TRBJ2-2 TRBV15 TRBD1 TGTGCCACCAGCAGAGATCCCGTGGACAGGGGGCCCGGGGAGCTGTTTTTT CATSRDPVDRGPGELFF
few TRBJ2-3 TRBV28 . TGTGCCAGCAGCCCAACAGATACGCAGTATTTT CASSPTDTQYF